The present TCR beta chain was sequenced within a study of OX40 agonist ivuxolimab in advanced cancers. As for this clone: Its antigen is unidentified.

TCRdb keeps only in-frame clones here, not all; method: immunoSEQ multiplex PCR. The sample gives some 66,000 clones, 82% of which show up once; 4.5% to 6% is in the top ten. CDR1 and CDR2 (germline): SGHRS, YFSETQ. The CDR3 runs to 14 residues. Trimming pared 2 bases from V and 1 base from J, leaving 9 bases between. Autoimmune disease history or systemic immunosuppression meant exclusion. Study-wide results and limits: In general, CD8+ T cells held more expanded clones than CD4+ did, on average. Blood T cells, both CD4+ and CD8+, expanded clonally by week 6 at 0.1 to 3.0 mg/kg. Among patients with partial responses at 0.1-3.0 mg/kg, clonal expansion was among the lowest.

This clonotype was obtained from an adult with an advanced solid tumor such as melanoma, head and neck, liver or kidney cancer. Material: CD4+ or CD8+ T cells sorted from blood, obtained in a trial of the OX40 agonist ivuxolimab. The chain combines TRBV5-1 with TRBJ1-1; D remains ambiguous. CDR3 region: CASSFRSRNTEAFF. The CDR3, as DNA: TGCGCCAGCAGCTTCCGAAGCAGGAACACTGAAGCTTTCTTT. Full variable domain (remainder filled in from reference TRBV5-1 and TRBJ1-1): KAGVTQTPRYLIKTRGQQVTLSCSPISGHRSVSWYQQTPGQGLQFLFEYFSETQRNKGNFPGRFSGRQFSNSRSEMNVSTLELGDSALYLCASSFRSRNTEAFFGQGTRLTVV.